This T cell receptor beta chain stems from a study of cytomegalovirus exposure and HLA in healthy donors. The CDR3 contains 14 residues. V was pared by 0 bases and J by 3 bases, with 6 bases between. Per germline, CDR1 ENHRY and CDR2 SYGVKD. Despite likely unrecorded immune exposures, the donors were nominally healthy at the time of sampling. PCR used 60 Vbeta primers and 13 Jbeta primers. Only in-frame clones appear in the TCRdb table, and some are missing; sequencing was by immunoSEQ multiplex PCR. This sample's table has 200,000 to 250,000 clones. The sequencing sample was made of PBMCs. The gene calls are TRBV10-3 and TRBJ1-3; a weak D match, TRBD1 (6 bases). This sequence originates from a woman in her twenties or thirties in good health and CMV-seropositive. Here the CDR3 DNA reads TGTGCCATCAGTGAGTCCAGGGGTGGAAACACCATATATTTT. It yields the protein CAISESRGGNTIYF.